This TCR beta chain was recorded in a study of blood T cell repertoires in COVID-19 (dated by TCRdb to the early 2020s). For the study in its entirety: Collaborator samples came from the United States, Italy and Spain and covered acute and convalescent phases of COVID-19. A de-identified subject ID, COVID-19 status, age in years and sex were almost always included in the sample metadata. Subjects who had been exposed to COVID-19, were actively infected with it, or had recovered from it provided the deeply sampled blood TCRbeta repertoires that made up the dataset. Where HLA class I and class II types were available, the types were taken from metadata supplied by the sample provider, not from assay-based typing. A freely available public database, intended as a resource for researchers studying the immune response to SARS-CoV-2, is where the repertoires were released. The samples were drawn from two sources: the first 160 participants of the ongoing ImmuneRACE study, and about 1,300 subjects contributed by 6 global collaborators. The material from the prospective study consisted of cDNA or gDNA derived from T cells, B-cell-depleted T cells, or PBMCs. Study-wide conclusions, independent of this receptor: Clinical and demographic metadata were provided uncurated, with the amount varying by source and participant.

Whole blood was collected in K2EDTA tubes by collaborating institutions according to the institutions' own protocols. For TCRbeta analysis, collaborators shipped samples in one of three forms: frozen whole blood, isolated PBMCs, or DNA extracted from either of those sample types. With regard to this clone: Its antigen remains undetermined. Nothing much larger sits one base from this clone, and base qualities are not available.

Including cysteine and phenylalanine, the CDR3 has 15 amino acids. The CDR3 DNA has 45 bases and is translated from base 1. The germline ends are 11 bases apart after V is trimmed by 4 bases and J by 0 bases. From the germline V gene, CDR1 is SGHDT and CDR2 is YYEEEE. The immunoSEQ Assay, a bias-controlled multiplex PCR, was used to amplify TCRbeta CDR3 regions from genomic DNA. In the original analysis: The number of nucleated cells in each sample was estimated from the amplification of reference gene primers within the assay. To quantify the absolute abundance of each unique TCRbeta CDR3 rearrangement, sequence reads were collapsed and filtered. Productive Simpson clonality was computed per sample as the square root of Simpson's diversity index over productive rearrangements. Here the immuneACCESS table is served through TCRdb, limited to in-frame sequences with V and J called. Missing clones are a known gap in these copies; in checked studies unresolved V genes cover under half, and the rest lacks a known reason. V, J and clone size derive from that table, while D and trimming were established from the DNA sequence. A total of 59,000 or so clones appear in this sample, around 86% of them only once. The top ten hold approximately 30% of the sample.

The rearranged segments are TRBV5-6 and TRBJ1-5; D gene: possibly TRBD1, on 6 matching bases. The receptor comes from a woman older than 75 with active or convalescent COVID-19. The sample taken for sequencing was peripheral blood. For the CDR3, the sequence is CASSLGQYSNQPQHF. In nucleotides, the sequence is TGTGCCAGCAGCCTGGGACAATATAGCAATCAGCCCCAGCATTTT.